The subject of this entry is one TCR beta chain. Its target antigen remains unknown. Base qualities are missing; no much larger clone stands one base away. Genomic DNA was isolated using the Qiagen DNeasy kit from unsorted PBMCs as well as from negatively selected CD4+ and CD8+ fractions. Using primers that anneal to V and J segments, immunoSEQ multiplex PCR amplified the TCR beta CDR3 regions. A synthetic immune receptor repertoire was used to minimize amplification bias, and remaining bias was computationally removed after sequencing. Turning to the authors' computational methods: Repertoire diversity was quantified as the Shannon entropy index using custom Python scripts. Unsorted, CD4+ and CD8+ repertoires were analyzed separately, except for combined analyses in which CD4+ and CD8+ sequences were merged in silico. Clonal expansion was defined as at least a 2-fold frequency increase after treatment relative to C1D1, with a pseudocount of 0.5 for undetected baseline clones. Singleton clones were defined as clones with 0 or 1 copy at C1D1, and non-singleton clones were defined as clones with 2 or more copies. Clones expanded in unsorted samples were assigned a CD4+, CD8+ or unknown annotation through matching of protein sequences in sorted samples from the same patient. Wilcoxon tests on paired samples were used to test diversity changes from C1D1 to C4D1. The source is immuneACCESS, and TCRdb retained only in-frame sequences with V and J called. Part of the clones is not carried over; for the studies checked, unresolved V genes explain less than half of this, and the remainder is unexplained. The DNA gave D and trimming, while V, J and clone size come from that table. This sample has several thousand clones in its table, and approximately 90% of those were observed once. 23% of the sample is in the top ten clones.

The time point label on this specimen signifies: cycle 4 day 1 (C4D1), after 5 to 7 weeks of nivolumab. Every trial patient had relapsed after autologous stem cell transplantation, and cohorts A, B and C differed in prior brentuximab vedotin exposure. The trial cohort was composed of 55 to 65 patients with relapsed/refractory classical Hodgkin lymphoma, for whom complete response, partial response or progressive disease was recorded as best overall response. Trial patients were treated with single-agent nivolumab in the multi-cohort phase II CheckMate 205 trial. An independent review committee assessed best overall response using the 2007 International Working Group response criteria. Trial PBMCs were obtained immediately prior to nivolumab initiation (C1D1) and on therapy at cycle 2 day 1 and cycle 4 day 1. After peripheral blood was drawn into 8 mL Vacutainer Cell Preparation Tubes, PBMCs were isolated by centrifugation and then cryopreserved.

The sample belongs to a study of PD-1 blockade in classical Hodgkin lymphoma (TCRdb year 2020). Context from the whole study: Nivolumab dosing was 3 mg/kg intravenously every 2 weeks, continuing until either disease progression or unacceptable toxicity. The study used CyTOF and TCR beta sequencing to define a peripheral blood immune signature of response to PD-1 blockade in classical Hodgkin lymphoma.

The CDR3 starts with the cysteine, ends with the phenylalanine, and has 11 residues. Only the CDR3 part of the read is kept: 33 bases, read in frame from the first base. In the germline V gene, CDR1 corresponds to SQVTM and CDR2 to ANQGSEA. V loses 5 bases of germline sequence and J loses 11 bases, and the interval between the two ends is 15 bases. Study-wide conclusions, independent of this receptor: Only a single clinical trial cohort was studied, and what caused the repertoire differences, possibly disease activity or prior therapy, remained undefined. A significant rise by C4D1 was seen in CD4+ but not CD8+ TCR diversity (p=0.0027 vs p=0.16), with the rise being most apparent in complete responders (p=0.02). Lower diversity was observed in patients in whom nivolumab was started less than 1 year after ASCT, and these patients were excluded from later analyses so that confounding by immune reconstitution would be avoided. Baseline diversity similar to that of newly diagnosed patients was observed in trial patients achieving complete response, whereas significantly lower diversity was observed in partial responders and progressors. Baseline TCR diversity was reported to be lower in newly diagnosed patients than in healthy donors, and even lower in relapsed/refractory patients.

This receptor was taken from a human donor with classical Hodgkin lymphoma. Recombination linked TRBV29-1 to TRBJ1-1, with the D segment identity uncertain. The sequenced sample was peripheral blood mononuclear cells (PBMCs), obtained before the fourth cycle of nivolumab. The DNA sequence is given as TGCAGCGTTTATGATTACGCAGAGGCTTTCTTT. It encodes CSVYDYAEAFF.